The clone carrying this T cell receptor beta chain was recorded a few times. Its target is unknown. RNA transcripts were the template for amplifying TCR beta CDR3 regions. Using the HTBI primer set, a first-round RT-PCR was run on the TCR CDR3. TCRdb reprocessed the multiplex PCR reads via MiXCR and lists one record per CDR3 protein. The sample includes 500,000 to 650,000 distinct CDR3 sequences, roughly 15% seen only once; the top ten take about an eighth. In making diagnoses, clinical symptoms, serum thyroxine and TRAb, thyroid ultrasound and orbital computed tomography were all used. The V gene's germline CDR1 is SGHRS and CDR2 YFSETQ. V was pared by 3 bases and J by 4 bases, with 13 bases between. This CDR3 is built from 15 residues. The data stem from a study of T cells in Graves' hyperthyroidism and ophthalmopathy. Study in general: Peripheral blood was acquired at first diagnosis, ahead of any therapy whatsoever.

General study points: Most expanded thyroid clonotypes above 0.001 also appeared in blood.

The rearrangement uses TRBV5-1 and TRBJ2-2; the D is unclear. The origin of this receptor is a woman aged 45-65 years with Graves' ophthalmopathy. Sequences were obtained from blood. The CDR3 nucleotides are TGCGCCAGCAGCTCCTTGTTAGGCTCCACCGGGGAGCTGTTTTTT. Protein: CASSSLLGSTGELFF.